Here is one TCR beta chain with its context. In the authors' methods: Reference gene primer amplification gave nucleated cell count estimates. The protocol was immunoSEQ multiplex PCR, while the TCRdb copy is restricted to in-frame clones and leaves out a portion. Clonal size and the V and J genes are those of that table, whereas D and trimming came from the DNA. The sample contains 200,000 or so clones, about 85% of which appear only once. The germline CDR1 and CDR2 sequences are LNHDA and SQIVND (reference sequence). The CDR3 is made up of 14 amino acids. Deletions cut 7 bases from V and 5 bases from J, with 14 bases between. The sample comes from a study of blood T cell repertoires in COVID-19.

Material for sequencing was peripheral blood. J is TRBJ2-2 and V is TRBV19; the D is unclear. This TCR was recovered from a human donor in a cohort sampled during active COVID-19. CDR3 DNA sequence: TGTGCCAGTAATCCGGTTCTTTTTACCGGGGAGCTGTTTTTT. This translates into CASNPVLFTGELFF. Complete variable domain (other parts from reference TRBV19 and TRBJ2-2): DGGITQSPKYLFRKEGQNVTLSCEQNLNHDAMYWYRQDPGQGLRLIYYSQIVNDFQKGDIAEGYSVSREKKESFPLTVTSAQKNPTAFYLCASNPVLFTGELFFGEGSRLTVL.